Listed below are T cell receptor beta chains from one sample, sequenced in a study of OX40 agonist ivuxolimab in advanced cancers. Sequencing was performed with immunoSEQ multiplex PCR; in TCRdb, only in-frame clones are kept and a portion is missing. The table shows tens of thousands of clones, with roughly 85% occurring only once. Sequencing used CD4+ or CD8+ T cells sorted from blood, obtained in a trial of the OX40 agonist ivuxolimab. The receptors originated from an adult with an advanced solid tumor such as melanoma, head and neck, liver or kidney cancer. CDR3s include the opening cysteine and the closing phenylalanine or tryptophan.

TRBJ1-1	TRBV5-1	CASSLGQGSPEAFF
TRBJ1-1	TRBV7-9	CASRSTTGAGAEAFF
TRBJ1-1	TRBV6-5	CASSARQGRTEAFF
TRBJ1-4	TRBV12-5	CASGKGQGGEKLFF
TRBJ2-7	TRBV6-1	CASSDRDRGLYEQYF
TRBJ2-7	TRBV6-1	CASTTSGSYEQYF
TRBJ2-5	TRBV5-5	CASSPGRGETQYF
-	TRBV28	CASSWDREHEQYF
TRBJ2-7	TRBV6-1	CASSGGLLGLASYEQYF
TRBJ2-7	TRBV30	CAWSVSGSEQYF
TRBJ1-1	TRBV6-6	CASSSPGGTGPTEAFF
TRBJ1-3	TRBV30	CAWASSGNTIYF
TRBJ1-5	TRBV7-9	CASSQRDSNQPQHF
TRBJ1-6	TRBV19	CASSPRDSPLHF
TRBJ1-3	TRBV11-2	CASSSQAGFGNTIYF
TRBJ2-7	TRBV14	CASSQPSGTRYEQYF
TRBJ2-1	TRBV4-2	CASSQDLVTSGRVDEQFF
TRBJ1-4	TRBV7-2	CASSLAQRNEKLFF
TRBJ2-3	TRBV5-1	CASSLAALGSSGVTYTQYF
TRBJ2-2	TRBV7-8	CASSPDPSGGNTGELFF
TRBJ2-5	TRBV9	CASSPRGSGGKETQYF
TRBJ2-4	TRBV30	CAWSEGENIQYF
TRBJ1-3	TRBV6-1	CASSEAGAGGNTIYF
TRBJ1-5	TRBV28	CASYTASNQPQHF
TRBJ2-1	TRBV2	CATAGEYNEQFF